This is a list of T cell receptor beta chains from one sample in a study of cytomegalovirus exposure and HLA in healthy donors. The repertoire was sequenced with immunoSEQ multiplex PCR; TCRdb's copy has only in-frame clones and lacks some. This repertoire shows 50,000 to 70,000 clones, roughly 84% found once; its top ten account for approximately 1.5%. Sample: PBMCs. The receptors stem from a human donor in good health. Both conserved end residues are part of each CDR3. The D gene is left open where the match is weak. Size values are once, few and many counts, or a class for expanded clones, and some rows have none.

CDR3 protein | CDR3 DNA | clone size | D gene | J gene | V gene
CASSKSPSGSDTQYF | TGTGCCAGCAGCAAATCTCCTAGCGGGAGTGACACGCAGTATTTT | - | - | TRBJ2-3 | TRBV21-1
CGRSGNTIYF | TGTGGGAGGAGTGGAAACACCATATATTTT | - | - | TRBJ1-3 | TRBV19
CASSSQGRGTEAFF | TGCGCCAGCAGCTCACAGGGTCGGGGCACTGAAGCTTTCTTT | - | - | TRBJ1-1 | TRBV5-1
CASSAGISGNTIYF | TGTGCCAGCAGCGCCGGGATCTCTGGAAACACCATATATTTT | - | - | TRBJ1-3 | TRBV9
CASSLRTGSTLDF | TGTGCCAGCAGCTTAAGGACAGGGAGCACGCTAGACTTC | - | TRBD1 | TRBJ2-7 | TRBV11-2
CASSQRRRTSGTQETQYF | TGTGCCAGCAGCCAGCGACGAAGAACTAGCGGGACCCAAGAGACCCAGTACTTC | - | TRBD2 | TRBJ2-5 | TRBV7-2
CASSQGQGYEQYF | TGTGCCAGCAGCCAGGGACAGGGGTACGAGCAGTACTTC | - | TRBD1 | TRBJ2-7 | TRBV9
CSVDDRGHDNEQFF | TGCAGCGTCGATGACAGGGGGCACGACAATGAGCAGTTCTTC | medium-sized | TRBD1 | TRBJ2-1 | TRBV29-1
CASRPGGVSYNEQFF | TGTGCCAGCAGACCCGGAGGCGTCTCCTACAATGAGCAGTTCTTC | - | - | TRBJ2-1 | TRBV28
CASSLGGGYNEQFF | TGTGCCAGCAGCTTGGGGGGGGGATACAATGAGCAGTTCTTC | few | TRBD2 | TRBJ2-1 | TRBV5-6
CASSKRTGPNSPLHF | TGTGCCAGCAGCAAAAGGACAGGTCCCAATTCACCCCTCCACTTT | - | TRBD1 | TRBJ1-6 | TRBV7-2
CASSFTETNQPQHF | TGTGCCAGCAGTTTTACAGAGACCAATCAGCCCCAGCATTTT | once | - | TRBJ1-5 | TRBV6-6
CASSQNRVSNQPQHF | TGTGCCAGCAGCCAGAACAGGGTTAGCAATCAGCCCCAGCATTTT | - | - | TRBJ1-5 | TRBV2
CASRSLRGTGELFF | TGCGCCAGCAGATCGCTCCGGGGCACCGGGGAGCTGTTTTTT | - | - | TRBJ2-2 | TRBV5-1
CASSSQGVTEAFF | TGTGCCAGCAGCTCACAAGGGGTGACTGAAGCTTTCTTT | - | - | TRBJ1-1 | TRBV7-9
CASSQERGKGNQPQHF | TGTGCCAGCAGCCAAGAGCGGGGGAAGGGCAATCAGCCCCAGCATTTT | - | - | TRBJ1-5 | TRBV14
CASRSGTNYGYTF | TGTGCCAGCAGGTCAGGGACAAACTATGGCTACACCTTC | - | - | TRBJ1-2 | TRBV28
CASSGRTSSPYNEQFF | TGTGCCAGCAGCGGCCGGACTAGCTCCCCGTACAATGAGCAGTTCTTC | few | TRBD2 | TRBJ2-1 | TRBV5-4
CASRGHRDIDEQFF | TGTGCCAGCAGGGGACATAGAGATATAGATGAGCAGTTCTTC | - | - | TRBJ2-1 | TRBV6-1
CASSFRDQPQHF | TGTGCCAGTAGTTTCAGGGATCAGCCCCAGCATTTT | - | - | TRBJ1-5 | TRBV19
CASSLRTGGGQPQHF | TGTGCCAGTAGTCTCAGGACAGGGGGCGGGCAGCCCCAGCATTTT | - | TRBD1 | TRBJ1-5 | TRBV19
CASSSSVSGWGNIQYF | TGTGCCAGCAGTTCATCGGTCTCAGGGTGGGGAAACATTCAGTACTTC | few | - | TRBJ2-4 | TRBV28
CASSLGQGAASEKLFF | TGCGCCAGCAGCTTGGGTCAGGGGGCCGCTAGCGAAAAACTGTTTTTT | - | TRBD1 | TRBJ1-4 | TRBV5-1
CAWSWDKEQYF | TGTGCCTGGAGTTGGGACAAAGAGCAGTACTTC | - | - | TRBJ2-7 | TRBV30
CASSLIAVTGELFF | TGTGCCAGCAGTTTAATCGCGGTCACCGGGGAGCTGTTTTTT | - | - | TRBJ2-2 | TRBV28
CASSLSGNTGELFF | TGTGCCAGCAGTCTTAGCGGGAACACCGGGGAGCTGTTTTTT | - | - | TRBJ2-2 | TRBV6-5
CASSQDEGTGGEEQFF | TGCGCCAGCAGCCAAGATGAAGGGACAGGGGGAGAAGAGCAGTTCTTC | - | TRBD1 | TRBJ2-1 | TRBV4-3
CSSSVQGSSYEQYF | TGTTCCAGCAGCGTTCAGGGTAGCTCCTACGAGCAGTACTTC | - | - | TRBJ2-7 | TRBV7-9
CASSLQQGSETQYF | TGTGCCAGCAGTTTACAACAGGGTTCGGAGACCCAGTACTTC | - | - | TRBJ2-5 | TRBV28
CAWSVREMDTGELFF | TGTGCCTGGAGTGTACGGGAGATGGACACCGGGGAGCTGTTTTTT | - | - | TRBJ2-2 | TRBV30
CASSEAGGTGYYGYTF | TGTGCCAGCAGTGAAGCGGGGGGGACAGGGTACTATGGCTACACCTTC | - | TRBD1 | TRBJ1-2 | TRBV6-1
CASKRDRDYPYGYTF | TGTGCCAGTAAAAGGGACAGAGACTACCCGTATGGCTACACCTTC | - | TRBD1 | TRBJ1-2 | TRBV19
CASSYSGGFGYTF | TGTGCCAGCAGTTACTCAGGAGGGTTTGGCTACACCTTC | - | - | TRBJ1-2 | TRBV6-5
CASSLVRDYTQYF | TGTGCCAGCAGCTTAGTTCGAGATTATACGCAGTATTTT | - | - | TRBJ2-3 | TRBV7-9
CAISKDRDNTEAFF | TGTGCCATCAGTAAGGACAGGGATAACACTGAAGCTTTCTTT | - | TRBD1 | TRBJ1-1 | TRBV10-3
CASRRVSGNTIYF | TGTGCCAGCAGACGGGTCTCTGGAAACACCATATATTTT | - | - | TRBJ1-3 | TRBV6-5
CASSLVASGGSSSYEQYF | TGCGCCAGCAGCTTGGTGGCTAGCGGGGGTTCAAGCTCCTACGAGCAGTACTTC | - | TRBD2 | TRBJ2-7 | TRBV5-1
CASSYGPETGAEAFF | TGTGCCAGCAGTTACGGCCCAGAGACAGGGGCTGAAGCTTTCTTT | - | TRBD1 | TRBJ1-1 | TRBV6-6
CASREGTGSAETQYF | TGTGCCAGCAGAGAGGGGACAGGGTCGGCAGAGACCCAGTACTTC | - | TRBD1 | TRBJ2-5 | TRBV6-1
CAISEDRGGNQPQHF | TGTGCCATCAGTGAAGATCGGGGAGGCAATCAGCCCCAGCATTTT | - | - | TRBJ1-5 | TRBV10-3
CASSVLSRWDTEKLFF | TGTGCCAGCAGCGTATTATCCCGTTGGGACACTGAAAAACTGTTTTTT | few | - | TRBJ1-4 | TRBV9
CASSRQGQNTEAFF | TGTGCCAGTAGCCGACAGGGGCAGAACACTGAAGCTTTCTTT | - | TRBD1 | TRBJ1-1 | TRBV19
CSVGERDSGYGYTF | TGCAGCGTTGGGGAACGGGACTCAGGCTATGGCTACACCTTC | - | - | TRBJ1-2 | TRBV29-1
CASSDRTNEKLFF | TGTGCCAGCAGTGACAGAACTAATGAAAAACTGTTTTTT | - | - | TRBJ1-4 | TRBV25-1
CAWSHPNDYEQYF | TGTGCCTGGAGTCACCCTAATGACTACGAGCAGTACTTC | - | - | TRBJ2-7 | TRBV30
CASSLVLGQPQHF | TGTGCCAGCAGCTTAGTTCTAGGTCAGCCCCAGCATTTT | - | - | TRBJ1-5 | TRBV11-2
CASSYSVGQAYFGYTF | TGTGCCAGCAGTTACTCGGTTGGACAGGCCTATTTTGGCTACACCTTC | - | TRBD1 | TRBJ1-2 | TRBV6-5
CASSASAGAHEQYF | TGTGCCAGCAGTGCCTCCGCGGGGGCCCACGAGCAGTACTTC | once | - | TRBJ2-7 | TRBV6-1
CASSSDSGNTIYF | TGTGCCAGCTCAAGCGACTCTGGAAACACCATATATTTT | - | - | TRBJ1-3 | TRBV18
CASSQGAGVDYGYTF | TGCGCCAGCTCCCAGGGGGCAGGGGTCGACTATGGCTACACCTTC | - | TRBD1 | TRBJ1-2 | TRBV10-2
CASSLDRYEQYF | TGTGCCAGCAGTCTAGACAGATACGAGCAGTACTTC | - | - | TRBJ2-7 | TRBV2
CSSSFGGRAFYNEQFF | TGTTCCAGCAGCTTTGGCGGGAGGGCCTTTTACAATGAGCAGTTCTTC | - | TRBD2 | TRBJ2-1 | TRBV7-9